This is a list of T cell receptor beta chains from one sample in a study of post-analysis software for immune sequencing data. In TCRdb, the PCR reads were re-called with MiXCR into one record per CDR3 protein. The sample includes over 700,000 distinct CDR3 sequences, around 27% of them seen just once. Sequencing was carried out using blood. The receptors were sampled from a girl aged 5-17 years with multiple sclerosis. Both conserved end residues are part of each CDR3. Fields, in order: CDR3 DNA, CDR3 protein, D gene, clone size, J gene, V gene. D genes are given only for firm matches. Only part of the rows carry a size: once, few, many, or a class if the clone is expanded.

cdr3_nt: TGCAGTGCTCGATCGAGGCTAGCGGTTAGAGATACGCAGTATTTT
cdr3_aa: CSARSRLAVRDTQYF
d_call: TRBD2
clone_size: -
j_call: TRBJ2-3
v_call: TRBV20-1

cdr3_nt: TGTGCCATCTGGGACAGCTTTAGCGAAAAACTGTTTTTT
cdr3_aa: CAIWDSFSEKLFF
d_call: TRBD1
clone_size: -
j_call: TRBJ1-4
v_call: TRBV24-1

cdr3_nt: TGCAGCGTTGAAGGGATAGGGCGGGAGGGTTATTACGAGCAGTACTTC
cdr3_aa: CSVEGIGREGYYEQYF
d_call: TRBD2
clone_size: -
j_call: TRBJ2-7
v_call: TRBV29-1

cdr3_nt: TGTGCCAGCACCCCAGGGGGGGGCGGCCACAATGAGCAGTTCTTC
cdr3_aa: CASTPGGGGHNEQFF
d_call: -
clone_size: few
j_call: TRBJ2-1
v_call: TRBV28

cdr3_nt: TGCGCCAGCAGCTTCCAGGCGGAGACCCAGTACTTC
cdr3_aa: CASSFQAETQYF
d_call: -
clone_size: few
j_call: TRBJ2-5
v_call: TRBV5-1

cdr3_nt: TGCGCCAGCAAGTTCTACTGGGGGGGCTCTGGGGCCAACGTCCTGACTTTC
cdr3_aa: CASKFYWGGSGANVLTF
d_call: TRBD2
clone_size: few
j_call: TRBJ2-6
v_call: TRBV5-1

cdr3_nt: TGTGCCAGCAGCTTAAAGCCCCCAGGGGGGAGGTTTAAGGAAAACATTCAGTACTTC
cdr3_aa: CASSLKPPGGRFKENIQYF
d_call: -
clone_size: -
j_call: TRBJ2-4
v_call: TRBV11-2

cdr3_nt: TGCAGCGCATCGACAGGGGGGGCAACTAATGAAAAACTGTTTTTT
cdr3_aa: CSASTGGATNEKLFF
d_call: TRBD1
clone_size: -
j_call: TRBJ1-4
v_call: TRBV29-1

cdr3_nt: TGCAGCATGGAAGGACTAGCGGGAGGGCCGGCAGATACGCAGTATTTT
cdr3_aa: CSMEGLAGGPADTQYF
d_call: TRBD2
clone_size: few
j_call: TRBJ2-3
v_call: TRBV29-1

cdr3_nt: TGCAGTGCCGTACTCAGGGGGCGCGATGAAAAACTGTTTTTT
cdr3_aa: CSAVLRGRDEKLFF
d_call: TRBD1
clone_size: few
j_call: TRBJ1-4
v_call: TRBV20-1

cdr3_nt: TGTGCCAGCAGCTTCCGACTAGCGGCAAACCTCAATGAGCAGTTCTTC
cdr3_aa: CASSFRLAANLNEQFF
d_call: TRBD2
clone_size: few
j_call: TRBJ2-1
v_call: TRBV5-6

cdr3_nt: TGTGCCAGCAGCCTAGCGGGACAGGGGAACACTGAAGCTTTCTTT
cdr3_aa: CASSLAGQGNTEAFF
d_call: TRBD1
clone_size: few
j_call: TRBJ1-1
v_call: TRBV7-2

cdr3_nt: TGTGCCAGCAGCCAAGATCCTGCAGGCAGGGCAGCCTACGAGCAGTACTTC
cdr3_aa: CASSQDPAGRAAYEQYF
d_call: -
clone_size: few
j_call: TRBJ2-7
v_call: TRBV4-2

cdr3_nt: TGCGCCAGCAGCTTCGAGCGGGAGTTATCCTACGAGCAGTACTTC
cdr3_aa: CASSFERELSYEQYF
d_call: TRBD2
clone_size: few
j_call: TRBJ2-7
v_call: TRBV5-1

cdr3_nt: TGCAGTGCTAGAGGGCAATCCGTGGCCTACAATGAGCAGTACTTC
cdr3_aa: CSARGQSVAYNEQYF
d_call: -
clone_size: -
j_call: TRBJ2-7
v_call: TRBV20-1

cdr3_nt: TGCAGCGTTGACGGGGGATTTGGCTACACCTTC
cdr3_aa: CSVDGGFGYTF
d_call: -
clone_size: few
j_call: TRBJ1-2
v_call: TRBV29-1

cdr3_nt: TGTGCCAGCAGCCCCAACGATTCACCCCTCCACTTT
cdr3_aa: CASSPNDSPLHF
d_call: -
clone_size: -
j_call: TRBJ1-6
v_call: TRBV7-2

cdr3_nt: TGCAGCGTTACCCGACAGCTTGGGGCTTGGGAGCAGTACTTC
cdr3_aa: CSVTRQLGAWEQYF
d_call: -
clone_size: -
j_call: TRBJ2-5
v_call: TRBV29-1